This TCR beta chain was retrieved from a study of T cells in Graves' hyperthyroidism and ophthalmopathy. Study context: At the time of initial diagnosis and before any treatment, peripheral blood was collected.

This clonotype has only a few counts. Its antigen is currently unknown. The J segment lost 5 bases and the V segment lost 1 base, leaving 3 bases of the junction unmatched. CDR3 length equals 15 residues. Germline CDR1 SQVTM, CDR2 ANQGSEA. Study-wide points: Appearing also in blood were most of the thyroid clonotypes expanded above 0.001.

A patient was excluded if there was uncontrolled infection, other autoimmune disease, pregnancy or lactation. Thyroid ultrasound, orbital computed tomography, clinical symptoms, and serum thyroxine and TRAb underpinned diagnoses. Using RNA transcripts as the source, TCR beta CDR3 regions were amplified. The study used the HTBI primer set for a first-round RT-PCR of the TCR CDR3. MiXCR was run by TCRdb on the multiplex PCR reads, yielding one entry per CDR3 protein. This table holds hundreds of thousands of distinct CDR3 sequences, roughly 40% found once. The specimen sequenced was blood. The TCR sequence derives from a man in his late teens or twenties with Graves' hyperthyroidism. V and J are TRBV29-1 and TRBJ2-5; 14 nucleotides align to TRBD2. The CDR3 sequence is CSVEGLAGGAETQYF. The CDR3 DNA reads as TGCAGCGTTGAAGGACTAGCGGGGGGGGCGGAGACCCAGTACTTC.